The sequence of this T cell receptor beta chain was determined in a study of regulatory dendritic cells for organ transplantation. Study conclusions and caveats: Regulatory dendritic cells appeared to expand memory CD8+ clones less than mature ones. Of resting T cell subsets, memory CD8+ had the most alloreactive clonotypes.

Memory T cells were CD45RO+, naive were CD45RA+, sorted by FACS. V shed 4 bases, J shed 6 bases, and the junction held 10 bases outside the gene matches. Germline values: CDR1 LNHDA, CDR2 SQIVND (reference sequence). The CDR3 runs 16 residues. About this clone itself: Its antigen is as yet unknown.

The table came from immunoSEQ multiplex PCR; TCRdb's copy has only in-frame clones and leaves some out. The data contain 30,000 to 40,000 clones, less than 90% of them singletons. V and J are TRBV19 and TRBJ2-2; 8 bases map to TRBD2. The receptor was derived from a human donor in good health. Material: naive CD4+ T cells from blood. Subset denoted: CD45RA+ naive T cells. The CDR3 DNA follows: TGTGCCAGTAGTAGAATCGGGACTAGTAGCGCCGGGGAGCTGTTTTTT. Its translation: CASSRIGTSSAGELFF.